A single sample is the source of the 8 T cell receptor beta chains below, sequenced in a study of long-term antiretroviral therapy in people with HIV (dated by TCRdb to between 2021 and 2022). The immunoSEQ hsTCRB v3.0 assay was used at survey level resolution to sequence the TRB variable region. TCRdb retrieved this table from immuneACCESS and kept in-frame rearrangements only. Not all clones are present; in checked studies, unresolved V genes account for under half, and no reason is known for the remainder. The sample includes about 36,000 clones, with approximately 80% observed a single time. Roughly 6.1% of the sample is held by the ten biggest clonotypes. Source: unsorted PBMCs, taken 0.6 years after starting antiretroviral therapy. The source of these receptors is a man aged 18 to 29 with HIV.

This clone was seen a few times. The chain recombines TRBV7-9 with TRBJ1-1, with D unclear. Trimming pared 4 bases from V and 6 bases from J, leaving 6 bases between. Germline assignment: CDR1 SEHNR and CDR2 FQNEAQ (reference sequence). The CDR3 has 11 amino acids. The CDR3 protein is CASSSFAEAFF. The CDR3 DNA reads as TGTGCCAGCAGCTCGTTCGCTGAAGCTTTCTTT.

This chain connects TRBV4-1 to TRBJ2-1; 9 bases agree with TRBD1. CDR3 length: 17 amino acids. J lost 6 bases, V lost 1 base, and 10 bases had no gene match. Germline loops: CDR1 MGHRA, CDR2 YSYEKL. The CDR3 region is CASSQVTNRGPSNEQFF. CDR3 coding DNA: TGCGCCAGCAGCCAAGTAACTAACAGGGGGCCCAGCAATGAGCAGTTCTTC.

The chain carries TRBV7-2 and TRBJ2-1, with D perhaps given as TRBD1 or TRBD2 (5 bases each). The V gene's germline CDR1 is SGHTA and CDR2 FQGNSA. V was cut by 10 bases and J by 9 bases, with 25 bases left in between. This CDR3 has 15 residues. The CDR3 is CANVLGDASATEQFF. CDR3 coding DNA: TGTGCCAACGTACTAGGGGATGCGTCCGCCACTGAGCAGTTCTTC.

This chain joins TRBV28 and TRBJ1-4; D unresolved. This CDR3 is built from 14 residues. Germline assignment: CDR1 MDHEN and CDR2 SYDVKM. V lost 6 bases to trimming and J lost 0 bases, with 8 bases between them. The chain's CDR3 is CASRLGATNEKLFF. For the CDR3, the DNA is TGTGCCAGCAGGCTGGGTGCAACTAATGAAAAACTGTTTTTT. The whole variable domain, remainder taken from reference TRBV28 and TRBJ1-4, is DVKVTQSSRYLVKRTGEKVFLECVQDMDHENMFWYRQDPGLGLRLIYFSYDVKMKEKGDIPEGYSVSREKKERFSLILESASTNQTSMYLCASRLGATNEKLFFGSGTQLSVL.

The chain links TRBV11-3 to TRBJ2-2; D could derive from TRBD1 or TRBD2 (6 bases each). CDR3 size: 13 residues. Trimming cost V 8 bases and J 4 bases, with 11 bases left between them. The germline gives CDR1 SGHNT, CDR2 YENEEA. The CDR3 is CASGRDTTGELFF. The CDR3 DNA reads TGTGCCAGCGGGCGGGACACCACCGGGGAGCTGTTTTTT. The full variable domain, completed using reference TRBV11-3 and TRBJ2-2, is EAGVVQSPRYKIIEKKQPVAFWCNPISGHNTLYWYLQNLGQGPELLIRYENEEAVDDSQLPKDRFSAERLKGVDSTLKIQPAELGDSAVYLCASGRDTTGELFFGEGSRLTVL.

The rearrangement uses TRBV4-3 and TRBJ2-2; no reliable D call. The CDR3 contains 14 residues. Trimming took 4 bases from V and 3 from J, leaving 9 bases between them. Germline V gene data show CDR1 as LGHNA and CDR2 as YSLEER. This chain's CDR3 is CASSRGDYTGELFF. The CDR3 DNA follows: TGCGCCAGCAGCCGAGGAGACTACACCGGGGAGCTGTTTTTT.

The chain uses TRBV19 and TRBJ2-3, with 8 bases fitting TRBD2. The CDR3 covers 14 residues. V lost 5 bases to trimming and J lost 4 bases; unmatched junction nucleotides: 5. Germline V lookup: CDR1 LNHDA, CDR2 SQIVND (reference sequence). CDR3 sequence reads: CASSSGGVADTQYF. The CDR3 DNA sequence: TGTGCCAGTAGTTCCGGGGGGGTCGCAGATACGCAGTATTTT.

The chain recombines TRBV28 with TRBJ1-2; no firm D call. There are 13 residues in the CDR3. Germline CDR1 MDHEN, CDR2 SYDVKM. V shed 8 bases and J shed 6 bases, with 16 bases lying between them. The CDR3 nucleotides read TGTGCCAGCCGGCTCCCCCTTTTAAATGGCTACACCTTC. This gives the protein CASRLPLLNGYTF.